Below, 5 T cell receptor beta chains from the same sample are listed, as sequenced in a study of blood T cell repertoires in COVID-19. Using immunoSEQ multiplex PCR, the repertoire was profiled, and TCRdb retains in-frame clones only, with some absent. The table includes tens of thousands of clones, around 83% detected once. The sequenced sample was peripheral blood. The receptors shown here come from a man aged 80 or over with active COVID-19.

This clone was seen once. The chain joins TRBV9 to TRBJ2-3, with 8 bases lining up with TRBD2. V lost 0 bases to trimming and J lost 1 base; unmatched junction nucleotides: 13. The length of the CDR3 is 19 residues. In germline, CDR1 is SGDLS, CDR2 YYNGEE. The CDR3 reads CASSVAAGRAAGGTDTQYF. The DNA of the CDR3 is TGTGCCAGCAGCGTAGCGGCCGGGAGGGCCGCAGGGGGCACAGATACGCAGTATTTT.

This chain joins TRBV7-9 and TRBJ2-1; 9 bases are shared with TRBD1. J was trimmed by 7 bases and V by 5 bases; bases with no gene match: 3. Per germline, CDR1 SEHNR and CDR2 FQNEAQ (reference sequence). This CDR3 has 13 amino acids. The CDR3 nucleotides are TGTGCCAGCAGCCACAGGGGGCTTAATGAGCAGTTCTTC. Protein sequence: CASSHRGLNEQFF.

The genes are TRBV5-6 and TRBJ1-5, with D possibly matching TRBD1 (5 bases). The germline V and J ends were trimmed by 0 bases and 6 bases, with 13 bases remaining between them. The CDR3 runs 15 residues. In germline, CDR1 is SGHDT, CDR2 YYEEEE. In nucleotides, the CDR3 is TGTGCCAGCAGCTTGGGGAGGGGTGTTACTCAGCCCCAGCATTTT. It specifies CASSLGRGVTQPQHF.

The chain uses TRBV2 and TRBJ2-3; 9 positions match TRBD1. The length of the CDR3 is 15 residues. The germline V gene encodes CDR1 SNHLY and CDR2 FYNNEI. With 2 bases clipped from V and 3 bases from J, the junction kept 3 bases outside the gene matches. The CDR3 DNA reads as TGTGCCAGCAGTGAACTTGGGACAGGGACAGATACGCAGTATTTT. It is translated as CASSELGTGTDTQYF.

This clone was detected only a few times. This chain connects TRBV11-3 to TRBJ2-2; 9 nucleotides align to TRBD1. The V segment lost 1 base and the J segment 3 bases; nucleotides outside the gene matches: 3. This CDR3 comprises 16 residues. Per germline, CDR1 SGHNT and CDR2 YENEEA. CDR3 sequence: CASSLVDRGDTGELFF. CDR3 in DNA: TGTGCCAGCAGCTTAGTTGACAGGGGGGACACCGGGGAGCTGTTTTTT.